A selection of T cell receptor beta chains follows, all from one sample in a study of blood T cell repertoires in COVID-19. This table comes from immunoSEQ multiplex PCR, and its TCRdb copy is limited to in-frame clones, with some not included. The sample has 200,000 or so clones; roughly 84% are singletons. Sequences were obtained from PBMCs or T cells enriched from blood (not recorded which). The receptor source for this set is a man aged 35-49 years who had recovered from COVID-19. The CDR3 runs from the conserved cysteine through the conserved F or W. The order of the fields is CDR3 protein, CDR3 DNA, clone size, D gene, J gene, V gene. The D gene is left open where the match is weak. Where a row states a size, it is once, few, many or the class of an expanded clone; other rows omit it.

CDR3 protein: CASSRGRGRVQPQHF; CDR3 DNA: TGTGCCAGCAGTCGGGGAAGGGGGCGAGTTCAGCCCCAGCATTTT; clone size: -; D gene: TRBD1; J gene: TRBJ1-5; V gene: TRBV28
CDR3 protein: CASSQDGGNQPQHF; CDR3 DNA: TGTGCCAGCAGCCAAGATGGGGGGAATCAGCCCCAGCATTTT; clone size: -; D gene: -; J gene: TRBJ1-5; V gene: TRBV3-1/TRBV3-2
CDR3 protein: CASSRGQGRTEAFF; CDR3 DNA: TGTGCCAGCTCGCGGGGACAGGGAAGAACTGAAGCTTTCTTT; clone size: once; D gene: TRBD1; J gene: TRBJ1-1; V gene: TRBV18
CDR3 protein: CASSGQGTNTGELFF; CDR3 DNA: TGTGCCAGCAGTGGACAGGGTACGAACACCGGGGAGCTGTTTTTT; clone size: few; D gene: TRBD1; J gene: TRBJ2-2; V gene: TRBV6-6
CDR3 protein: CASSFARGDYGYTF; CDR3 DNA: TGTGCCAGCAGCTTTGCGCGGGGGGACTATGGCTACACCTTC; clone size: once; D gene: -; J gene: TRBJ1-2; V gene: TRBV12-1
CDR3 protein: CASSQERGQLSGNTIYF; CDR3 DNA: TGCGCCAGCAGCCAAGAAAGGGGACAGCTCTCTGGAAACACCATATATTTT; clone size: -; D gene: TRBD1; J gene: TRBJ1-3; V gene: TRBV4-1
CDR3 protein: CASSQDLPSLNSPLHF; CDR3 DNA: TGCGCCAGCAGCCAAGATTTGCCGAGCCTTAATTCACCCCTCCACTTT; clone size: -; D gene: -; J gene: TRBJ1-6; V gene: TRBV4-3
CDR3 protein: CASSLGRGGVLYEQYF; CDR3 DNA: TGTGCCAGCAGCTTGGGGCGTGGGGGCGTCCTCTACGAGCAGTACTTC; clone size: -; D gene: -; J gene: TRBJ2-7; V gene: TRBV7-9
CDR3 protein: CASSHLRGGSQETQYF; CDR3 DNA: TGTGCCAGCAGCCATCTGCGGGGGGGTAGCCAAGAGACCCAGTACTTC; clone size: -; D gene: TRBD2; J gene: TRBJ2-5; V gene: TRBV3-1/TRBV3-2
CDR3 protein: CASSDYPRDRAWTNTEAFF; CDR3 DNA: TGTGCCAGCAGTGATTACCCACGGGACAGGGCCTGGACGAACACTGAAGCTTTCTTT; clone size: once; D gene: TRBD1; J gene: TRBJ1-1; V gene: TRBV2
CDR3 protein: CASSLVGISNQPQHF; CDR3 DNA: TGTGCCAGCAGTTTAGTCGGGATTAGCAATCAGCCCCAGCATTTT; clone size: -; D gene: -; J gene: TRBJ1-5; V gene: TRBV28
CDR3 protein: CASSDSVAGGSTQYF; CDR3 DNA: TGTGCCAGCAGTGACTCGGTAGCGGGGGGGAGTACGCAGTATTTT; clone size: -; D gene: TRBD2; J gene: TRBJ2-3; V gene: TRBV6-4
CDR3 protein: CASSFSDRGRETQYF; CDR3 DNA: TGCGCCAGCAGCTTTAGTGACAGGGGGCGAGAGACCCAGTACTTC; clone size: -; D gene: TRBD1; J gene: TRBJ2-5; V gene: TRBV5-1
CDR3 protein: CASSLVTSGVETQYF; CDR3 DNA: TGCGCCAGCAGCTTGGTGACTAGCGGGGTAGAGACCCAGTACTTC; clone size: -; D gene: TRBD2; J gene: TRBJ2-5; V gene: TRBV5-1
CDR3 protein: CATTTGTDQPQHF; CDR3 DNA: TGTGCCACCACGACAGGGACGGATCAGCCCCAGCATTTT; clone size: few; D gene: TRBD1; J gene: TRBJ1-5; V gene: TRBV15
CDR3 protein: CASSSPSGKRGPDTQYF; CDR3 DNA: TGTGCCAGCAGCTCCCCTTCTGGAAAGCGGGGACCAGATACGCAGTATTTT; clone size: -; D gene: TRBD2; J gene: TRBJ2-3; V gene: TRBV11-2
CDR3 protein: CSASVAGGDQPQHF; CDR3 DNA: TGCAGTGCTAGTGTCGCAGGGGGCGATCAGCCCCAGCATTTT; clone size: once; D gene: TRBD1; J gene: TRBJ1-5; V gene: TRBV20-1
CDR3 protein: CASSQLGRGRQFF; CDR3 DNA: TGCGCCAGCAGCCAACTAGGGAGGGGTCGGCAGTTCTTC; clone size: -; D gene: TRBD2; J gene: TRBJ2-1; V gene: TRBV4-1
CDR3 protein: CASSSRGGGLGEAFF; CDR3 DNA: TGTGCCAGCAGCTCCAGGGGCGGGGGGCTAGGTGAAGCTTTCTTT; clone size: -; D gene: -; J gene: TRBJ1-1; V gene: TRBV11-2
CDR3 protein: CASSHSGGDSNEQFF; CDR3 DNA: TGTGCCAGCAGCCACAGCGGGGGGGATTCCAATGAGCAGTTCTTC; clone size: -; D gene: TRBD2; J gene: TRBJ2-1; V gene: TRBV4-2
CDR3 protein: CASSTTRDSGVYGELFF; CDR3 DNA: TGTGCCAGCAGCACTACCCGGGACAGTGGAGTTTACGGGGAGCTGTTTTTT; clone size: -; D gene: TRBD1; J gene: TRBJ2-2; V gene: TRBV7-9
CDR3 protein: CASSINGGKTDTQYF; CDR3 DNA: TGCGCCAGCAGCATCAACGGGGGGAAGACAGATACGCAGTATTTT; clone size: -; D gene: TRBD2; J gene: TRBJ2-3; V gene: TRBV5-1
CDR3 protein: CASSRLLGTGDSAQYF; CDR3 DNA: TGTGCCAGCAGTCGCCTTTTGGGGACAGGGGATTCGGCGCAGTACTTC; clone size: -; D gene: TRBD1; J gene: TRBJ2-7; V gene: TRBV28
CDR3 protein: CASARESYNSPLHF; CDR3 DNA: TGCGCCAGCGCCCGGGAGTCCTATAATTCACCCCTCCACTTT; clone size: -; D gene: -; J gene: TRBJ1-6; V gene: TRBV5-1
CDR3 protein: CASSLAGGGYTF; CDR3 DNA: TGTGCCAGCAGCTTGGCCGGGGGTGGCTACACCTTC; clone size: few; D gene: -; J gene: TRBJ1-2; V gene: TRBV5-4
CDR3 protein: CASSLGRQNDYGYTF; CDR3 DNA: TGTGCCAGCAGCTTAGGCCGACAGAATGATTATGGCTACACCTTC; clone size: -; D gene: -; J gene: TRBJ1-2; V gene: TRBV7-9